These 18 T cell receptor beta chains were sequenced from one sample in a study of neurological immune-mediated disorders. TCRdb itself ran the 5' RACE reads through MiXCR, one entry per CDR3 protein. The sample yields 71,000 or so distinct CDR3 sequences, about 13% seen once. Noted time point: longitudinal time-point 1 (baseline). Sequencing was done on a sample of PBMCs. All receptors derive from a female donor with HTLV-1-associated myelopathy (HAM/TSP).

This clonotype was counted many times. Sequence at one end of the junction differs from germline and may be a read error. The chain links TRBV15 to TRBJ2-7; no definite D call. The CDR3 totals 14 residues. In germline, CDR1 is LNHNV, CDR2 YYDKDF (reference sequence). As DNA, the CDR3 is TGTGCTACCAGCCCAGGTGGCAGCTCCTACGAGCAGTACTTC. It translates to CATSPGGSSYEQYF.

The rearrangement links TRBV4-1 to TRBJ1-2, with 10 bases identical to TRBD1. The trim removed 3 bases at V and 0 bases at J, leaving 4 bases unmatched. This CDR3 spans 16 amino acids. The germline V gene encodes CDR1 MGHRA and CDR2 YSYEKL. CDR3 sequence: CASSHRQGAPNYGYTF. CDR3 coding DNA: TGCGCCAGCAGCCACCGACAGGGGGCGCCTAACTATGGCTACACCTTC.

Concerning this clonotype: This is likely a read error, given that the CDR3 carries no conserved phenylalanine or tryptophan at its end. The DNA is omitted, as the CDR3 cannot be located on it reliably, and the CDR3 follows TCRdb's listing. V gene TRBV5-1 combines with J gene TRBJ2-6. Germline CDR1 is SGHRS and CDR2 is YFSETQ. The CDR3 region is 17 residues in length, termini included. CDR3 in amino acids: CASSLGQGDSGANVLAL.

Ten or more counts support this clonotype. V is TRBV10-3 and J is TRBJ2-1, with D perhaps matching TRBD2 (6 bases). Germline lookup yields CDR1 ENHRY and CDR2 SYGVKD. V was clipped by 5 bases and J by 0 bases, with 11 bases between them. The CDR3 totals 15 residues. The CDR3 DNA sequence: TGTGCCATCAGTCCTAGCGCCAGCTCCTACAATGAGCAGTTCTTC. It codes for CAISPSASSYNEQFF.

This chain connects TRBV7-9 to TRBJ2-1; D gene unclear. The CDR3 consists of 16 residues. Looked up from germline, CDR1 is SEHNR and CDR2 is FQNEAQ (reference sequence). The germline V and J ends were trimmed by 1 base and 7 bases, with 17 bases remaining between them. DNA for the CDR3: TGTGCCAGCAGCTTAGAGTTTAGTGAGAGTCGGAATGAGCAGTTCTTC. Its translation: CASSLEFSESRNEQFF.

This clonotype was counted a few times. The chain has TRBV29-1 and TRBJ2-7; D possibly corresponds to TRBD1 (6 bases). Germline loops: CDR1 SQVTM, CDR2 ANQGSEA. CDR3 length: 11 residues. Trimming took 7 bases from V and 6 from J, leaving 13 bases between them. The DNA of the CDR3 is TGCAGCGCTGACACAGGGTCCGAGCAGTACTTC. Translated: CSADTGSEQYF.

This clonotype was seen ten or more times. The genes are TRBV6-5 and TRBJ1-5; D possibly corresponds to TRBD1 (5 bases). This CDR3 spans 13 amino acids. Trimming shortened V by 8 bases and J by 5 bases, and 13 bases separated the two germline ends. Germline V gene lookup returns CDR1 MNHEY and CDR2 SVGAGI. CDR3 nucleotide sequence: TGTGCCAGCGCCCCAGGGAGGGATCAGCCCCAGCATTTT. Protein sequence: CASAPGRDQPQHF.

Many counts were recorded for this clonotype. The chain joins TRBV5-5 to TRBJ1-1; no clear D. The CDR3 runs to 15 residues. Germline values: CDR1 SGHKS, CDR2 YYEKEE (reference sequence). Trimming cost V 2 bases and J 5 bases, with 16 bases left between them. This CDR3 is CASSFVAGLGTEAFF. The DNA for the CDR3 is TGTGCCAGCAGCTTTGTAGCAGGCCTAGGGACTGAAGCTTTCTTT.

The table lists this clonotype with many counts. The genes are TRBV14 and TRBJ2-7, with D perhaps matching TRBD1 (6 bases). The CDR3 spans 13 residues. CDR1 and CDR2 (germline): SGHDN, FVKESK. Between the trimmed V and J ends, which lost 3 bases and 6 bases, there was a span of 12 bases. Here the CDR3 reads CASSHMVRGEQYF. The CDR3 coding sequence is TGTGCCAGCAGCCATATGGTCAGGGGCGAGCAGTACTTC.

This clonotype was found many times. V usage is TRBV28 and J usage is TRBJ1-1; D not resolved. The germline V gene encodes CDR1 MDHEN and CDR2 SYDVKM. The V end lost 2 bases, the J end lost 3 bases, and 13 bases lay between the germline ends. This CDR3 spans 15 amino acids. The CDR3 DNA follows: TGTGCCAGCAGTTTAAGGAGTTGGGTTTACACTGAAGCTTTCTTT. Residues: CASSLRSWVYTEAFF.

This clonotype was seen ten or more times. V usage is TRBV20-1 and J usage is TRBJ2-1, with D unclear. The length of the CDR3 is 16 residues. V gave up 0 bases and J gave up 0 bases, with 12 bases separating them. Germline loops: CDR1 DFQATT, CDR2 SNEGSKA (reference sequence). The CDR3 sequence: CSARDRRESSYNEQFF. The CDR3 nucleotides read TGCAGTGCTAGAGATCGGCGAGAGAGCTCCTACAATGAGCAGTTCTTC.

This clonotype was observed at least ten times. V usage is TRBV27 and J usage is TRBJ2-2; 12 bases line up with TRBD2. V shed 9 bases and J 0 bases; nucleotides not matched to a gene: 14. This CDR3 has 19 residues. Germline loops: CDR1 MNHEY, CDR2 SMNVEV (reference sequence). In DNA form, the CDR3 reads TGTGCCAGTAAACCCCTCCTCCTAGCGGGGGGGTCGAACACCGGGGAGCTGTTTTTT. As protein: CASKPLLLAGGSNTGELFF.

The rearrangement links TRBV20-1 to TRBJ1-1, with D unclear. V dropped 3 bases and J dropped 4 bases, with 18 bases sitting between them. Germline CDR1 is DFQATT and CDR2 is SNEGSKA (reference sequence). The CDR3 has 15 amino acids. This CDR3 is CSARGRRARGTEAFF. The CDR3 DNA reads as TGCAGTGCTAGGGGCAGGAGGGCGCGGGGCACTGAAGCTTTCTTT.

The table lists this clonotype with many counts. V and J are TRBV20-1 and TRBJ1-1; D is unresolved. Germline V gene data show CDR1 as DFQATT and CDR2 as SNEGSKA (reference sequence). The CDR3 runs 12 residues. Trimming removed 1 base at V and 3 bases at J, with 6 bases between. DNA of the CDR3: TGCAGTGCTAGAGTGTGGGACACTGAAGCTTTCTTT. Protein sequence: CSARVWDTEAFF.

Ten or more counts support this clonotype. The chain uses TRBV7-9 and TRBJ2-1, with D tentatively TRBD2 (6 bases). The CDR3 is made up of 16 amino acids. Per the germline V gene, CDR1 is SEHNR and CDR2 is FQNEAQ (reference sequence). V was pared by 4 bases and J by 10 bases, with 23 bases between. The CDR3 region is CASSSSGDFAVREQFF. CDR3 coding DNA: TGTGCCAGCAGCTCAAGTGGGGACTTTGCCGTTCGGGAGCAGTTCTTC.

This clonotype was detected many times. The chain is built from TRBV9 and TRBJ2-1; D is perhaps TRBD2 (6 bases). V was pared by 1 base and J by 5 bases, with 13 bases between. The CDR3 covers 15 residues. Germline loops: CDR1 SGDLS, CDR2 YYNGEE. CDR3 loop: CASSVPGEINNEQFF. In DNA, the CDR3 is TGTGCCAGCAGCGTACCGGGGGAGATAAACAATGAGCAGTTCTTC.

This clonotype occurred many times. The rearrangement links TRBV5-1 to TRBJ2-5; D tentatively reads TRBD1 or TRBD2 (7 bases each). CDR3 length: 13 residues. CDR1 SGHRS and CDR2 YFSETQ come from the germline V gene. The CDR3 bases are TGCGCGTCAGGGGAGGGACAGCAAGAGACCCAGTACTTC. Translation gives CASGEGQQETQYF.

This clonotype was detected many times. The CDR3 loop reads CASSHLEEQFF. The CDR3 region has the DNA TGTGCCAGCAGTCACCTGGAGGAGCAGTTCTTC. The chain recombines TRBV6-5 with TRBJ2-1; D remains ambiguous. From germline, CDR1 is MNHEY and CDR2 SVGAGI. V lost 5 bases and J 10 bases, leaving 9 bases between the germline ends. The CDR3 is 11 amino acids.